This T cell receptor (beta chain) was sequenced in a study of cytotoxic CD8 clonotypes in ibrutinib-treated CLL. Study information: Response sampling came at median roughly a year of treatment, ranging about 6 to 40 months.

This clone appeared a few times. Clones were read by immunoSEQ multiplex PCR, and TCRdb kept only the in-frame ones, dropping some. This sample has around 40,000 clones, with about 70% found just once. CDR3 length equals 12 residues. V was shortened by 3 bases and J by 8 bases, with 10 bases between the two germline ends. CDR1 and CDR2 from the germline V gene are SGHAT and FQNNGV. This sequence originates from a human donor with chronic lymphocytic leukemia. The chain recombines TRBV11-2 with TRBJ1-2; D call uncertain. The source material was PBMCs, sampled at disease progression, from a patient treated with ibrutinib. CDR3 protein: CASSLGIRGYTF. The CDR3 bases are TGTGCCAGCAGCTTGGGTATTCGGGGCTACACCTTC.